Listed here are 27 T cell receptor beta chains from one sample, sequenced in a study of blood T cell repertoires in COVID-19. TCRdb's table, derived via immunoSEQ multiplex PCR, lists solely in-frame clones and lacks some. This table holds roughly 410,000 clones, 89% found once. Sequenced input: peripheral blood. These receptors came from a middle-aged woman with COVID-19, enrolled during active disease.

J is TRBJ2-2 and V is TRBV29-1, with TRBD2 matching over 14 bases. Germline V lookup: CDR1 SQVTM, CDR2 ANQGSEA. V lost 7 bases and J lost 6; bases outside the gene matches: 10. This CDR3 is built from 16 residues. CDR3 DNA: TGCAGCGCTCCCGGACTAGCGGGGGGCCTCCCCGGGGAGCTGTTTTTT. Amino acid sequence: CSAPGLAGGLPGELFF.

In this sample, this clone turned up once. The chain uses TRBV6-5 and TRBJ1-5; a possible D gene is TRBD1 (5 bases). Germline V gene sequence: CDR1 MNHEY, CDR2 SVGAGI. V was pared by 6 bases and J by 4 bases, with 13 bases between. The CDR3 loop spans 14 amino acids. The CDR3 nucleotides are TGTGCCAGCAGGCAGGGAGGGGTAAATCAGCCCCAGCATTTT. It translates to CASRQGGVNQPQHF.

The chain uses TRBV12-3 or TRBV12-4 and TRBJ2-1; 7 bases line up with TRBD1. The CDR3 is 12 residues long. V was pared by 6 bases and J by 6 bases, with 2 bases of the junction left unmatched. In nucleotides, the CDR3 is TGTGCCAGCAGACAGGGGAGCAATGAGCAGTTCTTC. Translating gives CASRQGSNEQFF.

This chain connects TRBV7-3 to TRBJ1-4, with no clear D. Per the germline V gene, CDR1 is SGHTA and CDR2 is FQGTGA. Trimming took 5 bases from V and 6 from J, leaving 10 bases between them. The CDR3 extends over 13 amino acids. The chain's CDR3 is CASSPGIHEKLFF. In DNA, the CDR3 is TGTGCCAGCAGCCCGGGAATTCATGAAAAACTGTTTTTT. Looking up the rest from reference TRBV7-3 and TRBJ1-4 gives the full variable domain: GAGVSQTPSNKVTEKGKYVELRCDPISGHTALYWYRQSLGQGPEFLIYFQGTGAADDSGLPNDRFFAVRPEGSVSTLKIQRTERGDSAVYLCASSPGIHEKLFFGSGTQLSVL.

In this sample, this clone turned up once. V is TRBV28 and J is TRBJ1-1; weak D call: TRBD1 (6 bases). The V end was cut by 8 bases, the J end by 7 bases, with 14 bases between. Germline CDR1 reads MDHEN; CDR2 reads SYDVKM. This CDR3 has 12 residues. The CDR3 sequence is CASRQVFSEAFF. In nucleotides, the CDR3 is TGTGCCAGCCGACAGGTTTTCAGTGAAGCTTTCTTT.

The J gene is TRBJ2-7, the V gene TRBV7-8; the match to TRBD1 covers 11 bases. V was pared by 5 bases and J by 4 bases, with 4 bases of the junction left unmatched. CDR1 and CDR2 (germline): SGHVS, FQNEAQ. This CDR3 has 14 amino acids. This CDR3 is CASSHRDRGYEQYF. The CDR3 DNA reads TGTGCCAGCAGCCATCGGGACAGGGGGTACGAGCAGTACTTC.

The gene calls are TRBV9 and TRBJ1-2; TRBD1 is a possible D gene (5 bases). The CDR3 is 14 residues long. The germline V and J ends were trimmed by 2 bases and 4 bases, with 12 bases remaining between them. Germline V gives CDR1 SGDLS, CDR2 YYNGEE. The CDR3 coding sequence is TGTGCCAGCAGCGTCGGGGGGATAAGCTATGGCTACACCTTC. This gives the protein CASSVGGISYGYTF. Drawing the rest from reference TRBV9 and TRBJ1-2, the complete variable domain is DSGVTQTPKHLITATGQRVTLRCSPRSGDLSVYWYQQSLDQGLQFLIQYYNGEERAKGNILERFSAQQFPDLHSELNLSSLELGDSALYFCASSVGGISYGYTFGSGTRLTVV.

The chain couples TRBV28 to TRBJ1-6, with TRBD1 matching 10 bases. V lost 3 bases and J lost 6; bases outside the gene matches: 8. Germline assignment: CDR1 MDHEN and CDR2 SYDVKM. The CDR3 extends over 17 amino acids. Written as DNA, the CDR3 is TGTGCCAGCAGTTTTCTGACAGGGGGCAGGGGTAATTCACCCCTCCACTTT. It codes for CASSFLTGGRGNSPLHF.

Only one count was recorded for this clone. The rearrangement joins TRBV24-1 to TRBJ2-1; possibly TRBD2 for D (6 bases). The CDR3 length is 14 residues. Trimming shortened V by 1 base and J by 7 bases, and 10 bases separated the two germline ends. The germline CDR1 and CDR2 sequences are KGHDR and SFDVKD. The CDR3 sequence: CATSDFGGNNEQFF. The CDR3 DNA reads as TGTGCCACCAGTGATTTTGGAGGGAATAATGAGCAGTTCTTC.

This chain connects TRBV30 to TRBJ1-6; D is ambiguous. With 3 bases removed from V and 9 bases from J, the gap between germline ends came to 9 bases. CDR3 size: 12 residues. The V gene's germline CDR1 is GTSNPN and CDR2 SVGIG (reference sequence). CDR3 DNA sequence: TGTGCCTGGAGGCGGGTGGGTTCACCCCTCCACTTT. It encodes CAWRRVGSPLHF.

The chain employs TRBV6-6 and TRBJ1-2, with 8 bases lining up with TRBD1. Germline V gene sequence: CDR1 MNHNY, CDR2 SVGAGI (reference sequence). The CDR3 has 14 amino acids. V gave up 2 bases and J gave up 8 bases; unmatched junction bases: 7. The CDR3 region is CASSYGRGQGGYTF. In nucleotides, the CDR3 is TGTGCCAGCAGTTACGGCAGGGGGCAGGGAGGCTACACCTTC.

This chain uses TRBV2 with TRBJ2-4, with a possible D match to TRBD1 (5 bases). Germline CDR1 and CDR2: SNHLY and FYNNEI. Trimming stripped 4 bases from V and 14 bases from J, with 15 bases between. The CDR3 consists of 12 residues. The CDR3 region has the DNA TGTGCCAGCAGTGTTAATGCAGGGAAGGAGTACTTC. Protein product: CASSVNAGKEYF. The entire variable domain, with the rest obtained from reference TRBV2 and TRBJ2-4, is as follows: EPEVTQTPSHQVTQMGQEVILRCVPISNHLYFYWYRQILGQKVEFLVSFYNNEISEKSEIFDDQFSVERPDGSNFTLKIRSTKLEDSAMYFCASSVNAGKEYFGAGTRLSVL.

The CDR3 loop is CASSPRSTNEKLFF. Here the CDR3 DNA reads TGTGCCAGCAGCCCTCGGTCAACTAATGAAAAACTGTTTTTT. The rearrangement uses TRBV27 and TRBJ1-4; D is undetermined. Germline assignment: CDR1 MNHEY and CDR2 SMNVEV (reference sequence). Trimming cost V 6 bases and J 0 bases, with 8 bases left between them. This CDR3 contains 14 residues.

The V gene is TRBV7-3, the J gene TRBJ2-7; 10 nucleotides line up with TRBD1. This CDR3 contains 16 residues. Germline values: CDR1 SGHTA, CDR2 FQGTGA. V was pared by 2 bases and J by 3 bases, with 7 bases of the junction left unmatched. DNA for the CDR3: TGTGCCAGCAGCTTAGAAGGGACAGGGGATGGCTACGAGCAGTACTTC. Encoded protein: CASSLEGTGDGYEQYF.

The chain uses TRBV27 and TRBJ1-5; 8 positions agree with TRBD1. With 5 bases clipped from V and 5 bases from J, the junction kept 5 bases outside the gene matches. The germline V gene has CDR1 MNHEY and CDR2 SMNVEV (reference sequence). The CDR3 is 14 amino acids. The CDR3 nucleotides are TGTGCCAGCAGTGATGGGACAGGCTATCAGCCCCAGCATTTT. Its translation is CASSDGTGYQPQHF.

The gene calls are TRBV28 and TRBJ2-7; no definite D call. The CDR3 totals 14 residues. Looked up from germline, CDR1 is MDHEN and CDR2 is SYDVKM. Trimming cost V 3 bases and J 2 bases, with 11 bases left between them. In DNA, the CDR3 is TGTGCCAGCAGTTTTGGGCCCGGTCCCTACGAGCAGTACTTC. Its translation: CASSFGPGPYEQYF.

Written as DNA, the CDR3 is TGTGCCAGCAGCTTAGGTCCCGGGGCAGATACGCAGTATTTT. The encoded protein is CASSLGPGADTQYF. The chain is built from TRBV7-9 and TRBJ2-3; a possible D gene is TRBD2 (5 bases). From germline, CDR1 is SEHNR and CDR2 FQNEAQ (reference sequence). The CDR3 runs to 14 residues. V lost 1 base to trimming and J lost 4 bases, with 9 bases between them.

This chain links TRBV6-5 with TRBJ1-2; TRBD1 might be the D (5 bases). Trimming pared 5 bases from V and 4 bases from J, leaving 17 bases between. Germline V gene lookup returns CDR1 MNHEY and CDR2 SVGAGI. The CDR3 sequence is 15 residues long. This CDR3 reads CASSRRGFRLYGYTF. The CDR3 region has the DNA TGTGCCAGCAGTAGGCGGGGCTTCCGCCTCTATGGCTACACCTTC.

The gene calls are TRBV7-2 and TRBJ1-6; 7 bases are a match to TRBD1. V trimming: 9 bases; J trimming: 7 bases; junction bases outside the gene matches: 9. Germline values: CDR1 SGHTA, CDR2 FQGNSA. The CDR3 sequence is 14 residues long. The CDR3 DNA is TGTGCCAGAAATTACGGGACAGACAATTCACCCCTCCACTTT. It codes for CARNYGTDNSPLHF.

The J gene is TRBJ1-1, the V gene TRBV5-1, with D perhaps matching TRBD1 (6 bases). CDR3 length: 13 residues. Trimming took 3 bases from V and 12 from J, leaving 18 bases between them. CDR1 is SGHRS and CDR2 is YFSETQ in the germline V gene. The CDR3: CASSYGSGAKTFF. The CDR3 DNA follows: TGCGCCAGCAGCTACGGATCAGGGGCGAAAACTTTCTTT.

This sequence joins TRBV7-2 and TRBJ1-5; D gene ambiguous. CDR1 and CDR2 from the germline V gene are SGHTA and FQGNSA. This CDR3 contains 14 residues. V was pared by 5 bases and J by 4 bases, with 12 bases between. The DNA for the CDR3 is TGTGCCAGCAGCAGGTCGGCGGGTAATCAGCCCCAGCATTTT. Protein sequence: CASSRSAGNQPQHF.

The chain joins TRBV6-5 to TRBJ1-5, with a weak D call TRBD1 (6 bases). Trimming removed 6 bases at V and 8 bases at J, with 8 bases between. This CDR3 is 11 amino acids long. Germline CDR1 is MNHEY and CDR2 is SVGAGI. The CDR3 loop reads CASRQGKPQHF. Here the CDR3 DNA reads TGTGCCAGCAGACAGGGAAAGCCCCAGCATTTT.

As for this clone: At one end the junction does not follow the germline gene, possibly because of a read error. V usage is TRBV7-7 and J usage is TRBJ2-5; 10 bases are a match to TRBD2. This CDR3 region has 18 residues. The germline gives CDR1 SSHAT, CDR2 FNYEAQ (reference sequence). The CDR3 sequence: CASSLAPASGGPTSTQYF. CDR3 DNA: TGTGCTAGCAGCTTAGCGCCGGCTAGCGGGGGCCCGACCTCGACCCAGTACTTC.

CDR3 region: CASSSPMKNTDTQYF. Written as DNA, the CDR3 is TGTGCCAGTAGTTCTCCTATGAAGAACACAGATACGCAGTATTTT. The V gene is TRBV19, the J gene TRBJ2-3, with no clear D. V gave up 5 bases and J gave up 2 bases, with 14 bases separating them. In germline, CDR1 is LNHDA, CDR2 SQIVND (reference sequence). This CDR3 is built from 15 residues.

The rearrangement links TRBV7-2 to TRBJ2-3; TRBD2 agrees at 9 bases. The CDR3 has 17 residues. Germline V gene data show CDR1 as SGHTA and CDR2 as FQGNSA. The junction had 7 bases not matched to a gene; V was cut back by 1 base and J by 2 bases. The CDR3 DNA reads as TGTGCCAGCAGCTTAGAATCTAGCGGGACCCACACAGATACGCAGTATTTT. It specifies CASSLESSGTHTDTQYF.

The chain links TRBV6-5 to TRBJ2-7; 7 nucleotides match TRBD1. The CDR3 has 14 amino acids. The V gene's germline CDR1 is MNHEY and CDR2 SVGAGI. V lost 6 bases and J lost 4; bases outside the gene matches: 9. The CDR3 sequence is CASSLGQRNYEQYF. CDR3 in DNA: TGTGCCAGCAGCCTGGGACAGAGAAATTACGAGCAGTACTTC.

This clone occurred many times. This chain connects TRBV27 to TRBJ1-1; 8 bases line up with TRBD1. Per germline, CDR1 MNHEY and CDR2 SMNVEV (reference sequence). J gave up 3 bases and V 5 bases, and 8 bases lay outside the gene matches. The length of the CDR3 is 15 residues. CDR3: CASSLATGGYTEAFF. CDR3 in DNA: TGTGCCAGCAGTCTCGCCACAGGGGGTTACACTGAAGCTTTCTTT.